The present T cell receptor beta chain was sequenced within a study of T-cell memory formation after mild COVID-19. With V trimmed by 1 base and J by 1 base, 3 bases remained unmatched. The CDR3 sequence is 15 residues long. Germline V gene lookup returns CDR1 SGHVS and CDR2 FNYEAQ. TCRdb recomputed calls from the 5' RACE reads with MiXCR, one row per CDR3 protein. The data show about 430,000 distinct CDR3 sequences, around 24% seen once. The sequence came from an adult woman who had mild COVID-19 (a few samples of this study predate the infection). Cell type and time point are not known. The sample consisted of PBMCs or a T cell subset sorted from them (not recorded which). V and J are TRBV7-6 and TRBJ2-7, with 8 positions matching TRBD1. For the CDR3, the DNA is TGTGCCAGCAGCTTAGGATGGGACAGGTCCTACGAGCAGTACTTC. It yields the protein CASSLGWDRSYEQYF.